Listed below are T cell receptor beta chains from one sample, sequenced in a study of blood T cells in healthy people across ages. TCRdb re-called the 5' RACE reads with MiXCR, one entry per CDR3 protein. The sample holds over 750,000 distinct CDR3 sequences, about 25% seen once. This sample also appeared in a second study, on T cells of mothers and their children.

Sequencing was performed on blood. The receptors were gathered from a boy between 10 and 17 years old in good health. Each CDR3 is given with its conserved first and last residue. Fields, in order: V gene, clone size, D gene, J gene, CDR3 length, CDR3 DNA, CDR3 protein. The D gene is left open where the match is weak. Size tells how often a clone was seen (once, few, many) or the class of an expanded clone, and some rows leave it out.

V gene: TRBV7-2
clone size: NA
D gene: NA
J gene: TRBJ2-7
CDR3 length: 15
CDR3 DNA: TGTGCCAGCAGTCCTTATTTGGGACCCTCCTACGAGCAGTACTTC
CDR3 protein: CASSPYLGPSYEQYF

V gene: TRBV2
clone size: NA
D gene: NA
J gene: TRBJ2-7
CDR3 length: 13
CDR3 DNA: TGTGCCAGCGGTAGGAGGAGCTCCTACGAGCAGTACTTC
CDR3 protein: CASGRRSSYEQYF

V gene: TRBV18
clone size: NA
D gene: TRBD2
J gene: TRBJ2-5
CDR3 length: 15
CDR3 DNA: TGTGCCAGCTCACGAGGACTAGCCTTCGGGGAGACCCAGTACTTC
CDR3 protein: CASSRGLAFGETQYF

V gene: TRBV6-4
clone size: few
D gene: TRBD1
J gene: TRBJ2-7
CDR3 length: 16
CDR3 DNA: TGTGCCAGCAGTGACCCTAGGGACAGAAATGGGTACGAGCAGTATTTC
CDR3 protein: CASSDPRDRNGYEQYF

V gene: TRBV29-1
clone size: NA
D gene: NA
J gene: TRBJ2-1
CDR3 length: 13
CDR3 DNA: TGCAGCGTTGTGGAACTCTCGGTCGGTGAGCAGTTCTTC
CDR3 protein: CSVVELSVGEQFF

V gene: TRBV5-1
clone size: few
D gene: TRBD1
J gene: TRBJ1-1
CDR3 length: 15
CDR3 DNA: TGCGCCAGCAGCTCCCAACAGGGGGGTGGCACTGAAGCTTTCTTT
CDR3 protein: CASSSQQGGGTEAFF

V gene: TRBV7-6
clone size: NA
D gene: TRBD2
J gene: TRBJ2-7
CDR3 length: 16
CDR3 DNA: TGTGCCAGCAGCTCCACCGTGGCGGGGGGTGCCTACGAGCAGTACTTC
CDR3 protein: CASSSTVAGGAYEQYF

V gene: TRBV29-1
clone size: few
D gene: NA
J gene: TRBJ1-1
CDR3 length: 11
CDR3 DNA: TGCAGCGTTGGGTCCTACACTGAAGCTTTCTTT
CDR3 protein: CSVGSYTEAFF

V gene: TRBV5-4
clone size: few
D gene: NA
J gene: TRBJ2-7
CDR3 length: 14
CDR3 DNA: TGTGCCAGCAGCTCCACCCCAGTGGCTTACGAGCAGTACTTC
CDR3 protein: CASSSTPVAYEQYF

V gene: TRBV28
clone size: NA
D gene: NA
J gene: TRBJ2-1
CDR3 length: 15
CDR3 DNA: TGTGCCAGCAGCCTGGGGGGAGAATCCTACAATGAGCAGTTCTTC
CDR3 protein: CASSLGGESYNEQFF

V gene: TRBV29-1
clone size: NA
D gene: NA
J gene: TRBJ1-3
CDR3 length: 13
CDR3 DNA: TGCAGCGCGGACAGTTACTCTGGAAACACCATATATTTT
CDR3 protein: CSADSYSGNTIYF

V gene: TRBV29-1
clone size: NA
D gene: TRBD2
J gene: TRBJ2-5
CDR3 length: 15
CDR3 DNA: TGCAGCGTAAGACTAGCGGGAGATGGGCAAGAGACCCAGTACTTC
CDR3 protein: CSVRLAGDGQETQYF

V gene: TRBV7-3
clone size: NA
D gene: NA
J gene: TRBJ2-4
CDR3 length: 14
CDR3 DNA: TGTGCCAGCAGCCAGGGGCTAGGTACGAACATTCAGTACTTC
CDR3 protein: CASSQGLGTNIQYF

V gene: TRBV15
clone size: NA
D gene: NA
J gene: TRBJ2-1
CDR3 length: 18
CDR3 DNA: TGTGCCACCAGCAGCGCTATACTACGGGCAGGAGGGTACAATGAGCAGTTCTTC
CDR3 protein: CATSSAILRAGGYNEQFF

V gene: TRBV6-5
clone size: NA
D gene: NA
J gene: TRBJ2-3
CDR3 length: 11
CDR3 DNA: TGTGCCAGCATGAACACAGATACGCAGTATTTT
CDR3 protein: CASMNTDTQYF

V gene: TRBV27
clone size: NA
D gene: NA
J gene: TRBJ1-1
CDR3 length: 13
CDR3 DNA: TGTGCCAGCCAGCGCGGGGGGAACACTGAAGCTTTCTTT
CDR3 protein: CASQRGGNTEAFF

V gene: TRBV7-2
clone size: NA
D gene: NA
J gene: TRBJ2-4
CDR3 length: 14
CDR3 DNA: TGTGCCAGCAGCTCCCTCGGGTCTCAAAACATTCAGTACTTC
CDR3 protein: CASSSLGSQNIQYF

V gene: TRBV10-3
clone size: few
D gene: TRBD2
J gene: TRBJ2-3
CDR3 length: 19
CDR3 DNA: TGTGCCATCATTGACACCGGGACTAGCGGGAAAGGAATGACAGATACGCAGTATTTT
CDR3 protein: CAIIDTGTSGKGMTDTQYF

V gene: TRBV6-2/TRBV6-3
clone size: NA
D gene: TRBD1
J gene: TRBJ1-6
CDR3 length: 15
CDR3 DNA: TGTGCCAGCAGTTCCCCCACAGGGGGTAATTCACCCCTCCACTTT
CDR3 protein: CASSSPTGGNSPLHF

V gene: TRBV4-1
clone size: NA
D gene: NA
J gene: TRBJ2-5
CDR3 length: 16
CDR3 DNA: TGCGCCAGCAGCCAAGCAAACACTGGCTTCCAAGAGACCCAGTACTTC
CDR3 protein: CASSQANTGFQETQYF

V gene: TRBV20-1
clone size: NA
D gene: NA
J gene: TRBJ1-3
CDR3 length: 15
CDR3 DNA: TGCAGTGCTAGAGTACAGGGCCTCTCTGGAAACACCATATATTTT
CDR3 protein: CSARVQGLSGNTIYF

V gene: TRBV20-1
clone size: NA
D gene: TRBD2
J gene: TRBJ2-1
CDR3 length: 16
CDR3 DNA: TGCAGTGCTACTCTAGCGGGAGTCGGCTCCTACAATGAGCAGTTCTTC
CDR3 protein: CSATLAGVGSYNEQFF

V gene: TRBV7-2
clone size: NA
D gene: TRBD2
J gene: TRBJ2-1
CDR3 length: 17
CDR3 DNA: TGTGCCAGCAGCTCGCTTAATCCGGGACTAGGGAACAATGAGCAGTTCTTC
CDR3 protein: CASSSLNPGLGNNEQFF

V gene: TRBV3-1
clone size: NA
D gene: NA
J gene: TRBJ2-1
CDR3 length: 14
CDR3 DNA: TGTGCCAGCAGCCAAGGAGGCATCTACAATGAGCAGTTCTTC
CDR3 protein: CASSQGGIYNEQFF

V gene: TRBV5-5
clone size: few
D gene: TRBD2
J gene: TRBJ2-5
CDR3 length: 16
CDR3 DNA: TGTGCCAGCAGCTTGGACGGACTAGCGGGGTTAGAGACCCAGTACTTC
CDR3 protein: CASSLDGLAGLETQYF

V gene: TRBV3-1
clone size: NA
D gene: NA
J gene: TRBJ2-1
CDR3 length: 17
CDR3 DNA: TGTGCCAGCAGCCAAGATCGGGGACGGAGCTCCTACAATGAGCAGTTCTTC
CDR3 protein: CASSQDRGRSSYNEQFF

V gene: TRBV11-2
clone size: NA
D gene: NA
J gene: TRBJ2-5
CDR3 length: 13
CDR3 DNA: TGTGCCAGCAGATTACAGGGATATGAGACCCAGTACTTC
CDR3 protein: CASRLQGYETQYF

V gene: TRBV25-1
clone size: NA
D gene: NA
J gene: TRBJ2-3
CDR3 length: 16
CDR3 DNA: TGTGCCAGCAGGGACGACGGGGGACTTAGCACAGATACGCAGTATTTT
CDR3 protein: CASRDDGGLSTDTQYF

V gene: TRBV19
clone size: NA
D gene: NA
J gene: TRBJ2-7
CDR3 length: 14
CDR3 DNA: TGTGCCAGTAGTATTGACAGTGGCTCCTACGAGCAGTACTTC
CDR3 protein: CASSIDSGSYEQYF

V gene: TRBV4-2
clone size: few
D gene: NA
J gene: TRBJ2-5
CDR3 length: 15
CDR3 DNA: TGTGCCAGCAGCCTTGCTTCTAGCGTACAAGAGACCCAGTACTTC
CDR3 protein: CASSLASSVQETQYF

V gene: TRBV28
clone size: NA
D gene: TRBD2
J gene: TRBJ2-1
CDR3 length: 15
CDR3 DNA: TGTGCCAGCAGTTTTAGACTAGCGGGGATCAATGAGCAGTTCTTC
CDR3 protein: CASSFRLAGINEQFF

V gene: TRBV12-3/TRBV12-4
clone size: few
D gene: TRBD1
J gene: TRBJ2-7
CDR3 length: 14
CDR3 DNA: TGTGCCAGCAGTTCTCCGGGACAGGGTCCCGAGCAGTACTTC
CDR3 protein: CASSSPGQGPEQYF

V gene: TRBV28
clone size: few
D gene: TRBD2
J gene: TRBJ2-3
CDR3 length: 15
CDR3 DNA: TGTGCCAGCTCTCCATTCAGCGGGAGGTCAGATACGCAGTATTTT
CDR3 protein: CASSPFSGRSDTQYF

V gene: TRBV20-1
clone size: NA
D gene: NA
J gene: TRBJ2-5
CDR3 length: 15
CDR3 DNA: TGCAGTGCGCCTAGAGGGGCGGGCCACCAAGAGACCCAGTACTTC
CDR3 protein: CSAPRGAGHQETQYF

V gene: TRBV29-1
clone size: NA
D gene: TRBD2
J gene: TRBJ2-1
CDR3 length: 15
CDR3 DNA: TGCAGCGTTGAAGTAAGCGGGGGGGCGAAGAATGAGCAGTTCTTC
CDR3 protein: CSVEVSGGAKNEQFF

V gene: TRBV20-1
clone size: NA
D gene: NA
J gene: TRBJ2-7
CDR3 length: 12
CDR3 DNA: TGCAGTGCCAGGGGTCTCTGGGACGAGCAGTACTTC
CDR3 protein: CSARGLWDEQYF

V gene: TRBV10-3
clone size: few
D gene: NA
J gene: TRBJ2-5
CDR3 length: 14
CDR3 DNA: TGTGCCATCAGTGAGTCCAGGAGGCAAGAGACCCAGTACTTC
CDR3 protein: CAISESRRQETQYF

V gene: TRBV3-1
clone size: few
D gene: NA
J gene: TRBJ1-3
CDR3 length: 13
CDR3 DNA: TGTGCCAGCAGCCAAGATGGTGGAAACACCATATATTTT
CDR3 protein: CASSQDGGNTIYF

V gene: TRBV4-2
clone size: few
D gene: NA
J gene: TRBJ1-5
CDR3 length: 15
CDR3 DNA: TGTGCCAGCAGTCCCGGGACACTACTCAATCAGCCCCAGCATTTT
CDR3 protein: CASSPGTLLNQPQHF

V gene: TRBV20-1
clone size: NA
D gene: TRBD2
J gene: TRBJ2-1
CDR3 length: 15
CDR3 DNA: TGCAGTGCTAGGGGACTAAGAGGGCTTTACAATGAGCAGTTCTTC
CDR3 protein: CSARGLRGLYNEQFF

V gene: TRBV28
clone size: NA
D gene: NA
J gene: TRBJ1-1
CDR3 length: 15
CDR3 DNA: TGTGCCAGCAGTCCACCACGGACGGGGCGCACTGAAGCTTTCTTT
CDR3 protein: CASSPPRTGRTEAFF

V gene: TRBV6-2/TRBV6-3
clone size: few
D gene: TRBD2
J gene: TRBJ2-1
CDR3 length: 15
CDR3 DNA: TGTGCCACTACGGGACTAGCGGGAGGGAACAATGAGCAGTTCTTC
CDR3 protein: CATTGLAGGNNEQFF

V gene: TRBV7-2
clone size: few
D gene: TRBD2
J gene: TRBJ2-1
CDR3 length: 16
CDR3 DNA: TGTGCCAGCAGCTTAGGGGGGACTAGCGGGGAGGGTGAGCAGTTCTTC
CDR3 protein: CASSLGGTSGEGEQFF

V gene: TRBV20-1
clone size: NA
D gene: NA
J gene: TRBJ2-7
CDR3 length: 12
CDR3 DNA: TGCAGTGCTAGATTGCCGGCCGGCGAGCAGTACTTC
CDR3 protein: CSARLPAGEQYF

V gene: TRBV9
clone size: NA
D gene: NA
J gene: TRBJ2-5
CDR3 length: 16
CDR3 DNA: TGTGCCAGCAGCGGAGGGAGTGAGGCCAGGCGGGAGACCCAGTACTTC
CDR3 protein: CASSGGSEARRETQYF

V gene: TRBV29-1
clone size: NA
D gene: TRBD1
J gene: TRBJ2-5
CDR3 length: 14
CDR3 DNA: TGCAGCGTTGTTCCGGGACAGGGGGTGCAGACCCAGTACTTC
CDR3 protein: CSVVPGQGVQTQYF

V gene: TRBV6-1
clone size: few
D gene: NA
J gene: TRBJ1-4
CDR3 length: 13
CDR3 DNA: TGTGCCACCGCAGTGGGGGCTAATGAAAAACTGTTTTTT
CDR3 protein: CATAVGANEKLFF

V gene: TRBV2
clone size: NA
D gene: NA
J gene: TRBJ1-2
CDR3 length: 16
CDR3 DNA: TGTGCCAGCAGTGTTTATTCAGGGGCGCTGGACTATGGCTACACCTTC
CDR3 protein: CASSVYSGALDYGYTF

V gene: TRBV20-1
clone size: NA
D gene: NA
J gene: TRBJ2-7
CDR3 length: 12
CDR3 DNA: TGCAGTGCTAGAGATTTTTCCTACGAGCAGTACTTC
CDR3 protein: CSARDFSYEQYF

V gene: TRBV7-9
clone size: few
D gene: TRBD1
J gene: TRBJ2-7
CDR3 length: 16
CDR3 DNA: TGTGCCAGCAGCTCATACAGGGGGCTCGAATCCTACGAGCAGTACTTC
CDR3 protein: CASSSYRGLESYEQYF

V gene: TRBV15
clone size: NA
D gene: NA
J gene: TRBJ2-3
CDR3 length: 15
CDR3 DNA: TGTGCCACCAGCGGAGGGCTGGGCGGCACAGATACGCAGTATTTT
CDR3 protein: CATSGGLGGTDTQYF

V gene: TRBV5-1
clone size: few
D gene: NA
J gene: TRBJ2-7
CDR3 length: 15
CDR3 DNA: TGCGCCAGCAGCCCCCAGACAGGCGAGGCATACGAGCAGTACTTC
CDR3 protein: CASSPQTGEAYEQYF

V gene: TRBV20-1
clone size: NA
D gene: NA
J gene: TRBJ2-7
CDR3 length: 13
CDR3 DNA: TGCAGTGCTAGCCCGGCGTCCTCCTACGAGCAGTACTTC
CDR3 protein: CSASPASSYEQYF

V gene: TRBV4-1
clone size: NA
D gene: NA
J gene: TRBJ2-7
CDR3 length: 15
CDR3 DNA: TGCGCCAGCAGCCAAGGGGCTAGCGCCTCCTACGAGCAGTACTTC
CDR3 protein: CASSQGASASYEQYF

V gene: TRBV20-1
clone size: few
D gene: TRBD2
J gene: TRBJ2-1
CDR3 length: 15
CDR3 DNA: TGCAGTGCTAGACCGGGGAGGGCCGTAACCAATGAGCAGTTCTTC
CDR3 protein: CSARPGRAVTNEQFF